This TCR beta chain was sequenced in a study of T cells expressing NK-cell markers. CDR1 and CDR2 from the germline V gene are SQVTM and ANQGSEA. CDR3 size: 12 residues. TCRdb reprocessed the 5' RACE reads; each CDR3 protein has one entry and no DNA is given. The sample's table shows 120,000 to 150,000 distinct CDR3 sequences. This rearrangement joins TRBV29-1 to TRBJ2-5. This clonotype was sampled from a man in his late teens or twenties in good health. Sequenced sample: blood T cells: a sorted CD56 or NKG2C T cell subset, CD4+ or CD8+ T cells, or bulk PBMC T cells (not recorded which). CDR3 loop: CSVDRDQETQYF.